Each of the 30 T cell receptor beta chains below was sequenced from the same sample in a study of blood T cell repertoires in COVID-19. Here immunoSEQ multiplex PCR was the method, and the copy in TCRdb shows in-frame clones only, minus some. Among 80,000 to 90,000 clones listed, roughly four fifths were seen once. The material sequenced was peripheral blood. The receptors shown here come from a woman in her seventies with acute or convalescent COVID-19.

This chain connects TRBV4-1 to TRBJ2-3; unclear D gene. V was cut by 1 base and J by 7 bases, with 12 bases left in between. Looked up from germline, CDR1 is MGHRA and CDR2 is YSYEKL. This CDR3 comprises 14 residues. CDR3 residues: CASSQVVLQNTQYF. The CDR3 DNA sequence: TGCGCCAGCAGCCAAGTCGTCCTCCAGAATACGCAGTATTTT.

The CDR3 sequence: CASSGSGQVNQPQHF. CDR3 in DNA: TGTGCCAGCAGCGGGAGTGGACAGGTCAATCAGCCCCAGCATTTT. This chain joins TRBV5-5 and TRBJ1-5; 7 bases match TRBD1. The CDR3 is 15 residues long. V was pared by 4 bases and J by 3 bases, with 7 bases of the junction left unmatched. The germline CDR1 and CDR2 sequences are SGHKS and YYEKEE (reference sequence).

This chain joins TRBV7-9 and TRBJ1-4; 10 positions agree with TRBD1. The trim removed 4 bases at V and 4 bases at J, leaving 3 bases unmatched. Germline V gene data show CDR1 as SEHNR and CDR2 as FQNEAQ (reference sequence). This CDR3 contains 15 residues. The CDR3 spells CASSSTGGYNEKLFF. CDR3 sequence (DNA): TGTGCCAGCAGCTCGACAGGGGGCTATAATGAAAAACTGTTTTTT.

The chain employs TRBV2 and TRBJ2-1, with 9 bases aligning to TRBD1. Germline assignment: CDR1 SNHLY and CDR2 FYNNEI. The ends lost 7 bases at V and 5 bases at J; junction bases unmatched: 6. The CDR3 sequence is 14 residues long. The CDR3 here is CASKLGQGNNEQFF. The CDR3 DNA is TGTGCCAGCAAACTCGGACAGGGGAACAATGAGCAGTTCTTC.

This chain connects TRBV5-1 to TRBJ1-3, with 7 bases identical to TRBD1. CDR3 size: 17 residues. Trimming cost V 3 bases and J 2 bases; bases outside gene matches: 11. Germline-derived CDR1 and CDR2 are SGHRS and YFSETQ. Here the CDR3 reads CASSSPAGGSAGNTIYF. CDR3 nucleotides: TGCGCCAGCAGCTCACCCGCAGGGGGTTCGGCTGGAAACACCATATATTTT.

The chain combines TRBV5-5 with TRBJ2-2; a weak D match, TRBD1 (5 bases). This CDR3 region has 15 residues. The V gene's germline CDR1 is SGHKS and CDR2 YYEKEE (reference sequence). V shed 2 bases and J shed 0 bases, with 8 bases lying between them. The CDR3 protein is CASSFLTANTGELFF. For the CDR3, the DNA is TGTGCCAGCAGCTTTTTGACAGCGAACACCGGGGAGCTGTTTTTT.

This clone showed up just a few times. V is TRBV27 and J is TRBJ1-2; 9 bases match TRBD1. J lost 6 bases, V lost 2 bases, and 10 bases had no gene match. In germline, CDR1 is MNHEY, CDR2 SMNVEV (reference sequence). This CDR3 region has 16 residues. The CDR3 reads CASSLGRDRVSNGYTF. CDR3 sequence (DNA): TGTGCCAGCAGTTTAGGACGGGACAGGGTCAGCAATGGCTACACCTTC.

This chain uses TRBV11-2 with TRBJ1-2; D call uncertain. V was shortened by 2 bases and J by 5 bases, with 12 bases between the two germline ends. Germline V lookup: CDR1 SGHAT, CDR2 FQNNGV. This CDR3 is built from 14 residues. The CDR3 reads CASSLFRGGYGYTF. The CDR3 nucleotides read TGTGCCAGCAGCTTATTCCGGGGTGGGTATGGCTACACCTTC.

This clone was observed a handful of times. The chain is built from TRBV9 and TRBJ2-3; weak D call: TRBD1 (5 bases). Germline V gene sequence: CDR1 SGDLS, CDR2 YYNGEE. This CDR3 is built from 15 residues. V dropped 3 bases and J dropped 6 bases, with 17 bases sitting between them. The CDR3: CASSAQSQKGDTQYF. DNA of the CDR3: TGTGCCAGCAGCGCCCAGTCTCAGAAGGGGGATACGCAGTATTTT.

The V call is TRBV7-9, the J call TRBJ2-6, with 8 nucleotides matching TRBD2. In germline, CDR1 is SEHNR, CDR2 FQNEAQ (reference sequence). Trimming took 3 bases from V and 5 from J; bases not matched to a gene: 6. The CDR3 runs 16 residues. CDR3 loop: CASSFRGGVRANVLTF. CDR3 in DNA: TGTGCCAGCAGCTTCCGGGGGGGAGTGAGGGCCAACGTCCTGACTTTC.

CDR3 DNA sequence: TGTGCCAGCTCACCACCAGGGACTAGCGGGGGGCAGGAGCAGTTCTTC. It specifies CASSPPGTSGGQEQFF. This sequence joins TRBV18 and TRBJ2-1, with TRBD2 matching over 15 bases. The trim removed 0 bases at V and 10 bases at J, leaving 4 bases unmatched. Looked up from germline, CDR1 is KGHSH and CDR2 is LQKENI. The CDR3 length is 16 residues.

This clone was counted a single time. The V call is TRBV7-9, the J call TRBJ1-3; D gene unclear. Trimming removed 5 bases from V and 1 base from J, with 6 bases in between. Germline V gives CDR1 SEHNR, CDR2 FQNEAQ (reference sequence). CDR3 size: 13 residues. In DNA form, the CDR3 reads TGTGCCAGCAGCGTCGGGTCTGGAAACACCATATATTTT. Residues: CASSVGSGNTIYF.

This chain links TRBV12-5 with TRBJ2-7; D may be TRBD1 (6 bases). The CDR3 consists of 13 residues. Germline CDR1 and CDR2: LGHNT and FRNRAP. Trimming left V 4 bases short and J 2 bases short, with 9 bases between. CDR3 DNA: TGTGCTAGTGGTTCCTCAGGGGCCTACGAGCAGTACTTC. This codes for CASGSSGAYEQYF. The variable domain in full, completed from reference TRBV12-5 and TRBJ2-7, reads DARVTQTPRHKVTEMGQEVTMRCQPILGHNTVFWYRQTMMQGLELLAYFRNRAPLDDSGMPKDRFSAEMPDATLATLKIQPSEPRDSAVYFCASGSSGAYEQYFGPGTRLTVT.

V is TRBV20-1 and J is TRBJ2-2, with D perhaps matching TRBD2 (7 bases). The V gene's germline CDR1 is DFQATT and CDR2 SNEGSKA (reference sequence). This CDR3 spans 17 amino acids. V was clipped by 3 bases and J by 5 bases, with 22 bases between them. CDR3 in amino acids: CSASPTGRAERTGELFF. The CDR3 DNA sequence: TGCAGTGCTAGTCCCACAGGGAGGGCGGAACGGACCGGGGAGCTGTTTTTT.

The V call is TRBV6-5, the J call TRBJ2-5; D uncertain. The CDR3 contains 16 residues. The germline gives CDR1 MNHEY, CDR2 SVGAGI. Trimming shortened V by 0 bases and J by 2 bases, and 13 bases separated the two germline ends. The CDR3 loop reads CASSYSLARTQETQYF. CDR3 bases: TGTGCCAGCAGTTACTCGTTGGCAAGAACACAAGAGACCCAGTACTTC.

The chain couples TRBV10-1 to TRBJ1-1; 8 bases fit TRBD1. The CDR3 length is 13 residues. The V gene's germline CDR1 is WNHNN and CDR2 SYGVQD (reference sequence). Trimming cost V 3 bases and J 3 bases; bases outside gene matches: 0. Written as DNA, the CDR3 is TGCGCCAGCAGTGAACAGGGGGACACTGAAGCTTTCTTT. Translating it yields CASSEQGDTEAFF.

The genes are TRBV18 and TRBJ1-1; D is ambiguous. This CDR3 comprises 17 residues. CDR1 KGHSH and CDR2 LQKENI come from the germline V gene. V lost 3 bases to trimming and J lost 4 bases, with 21 bases between them. CDR3 nucleotides: TGTGCCAGCTCACCCAAAGGGAACCTCCTGGGAGTCACTGAAGCTTTCTTT. It codes for CASSPKGNLLGVTEAFF.

This clone was found once. The chain has TRBV5-4 and TRBJ1-6; D ambiguous. Trimming shortened V by 3 bases and J by 10 bases, and 8 bases separated the two germline ends. The germline V gene encodes CDR1 SGHNT and CDR2 YYREEE (reference sequence). The CDR3 extends over 12 amino acids. CDR3 nucleotides: TGTGCCAGCAGCTCATTCGGGTCACCCCTCCACTTT. It encodes CASSSFGSPLHF.

The chain recombines TRBV23-1 with TRBJ1-4; D gene ambiguous. TRBV23-1 is placed among ORFs of uncertain function. V shed 4 bases and J shed 8 bases, with 20 bases lying between them. The CDR3 is 16 amino acids. CDR3 DNA sequence: TGCGCCAGCAGTCCCACCGGGCTCCAAGGAGGAGAAAAACTGTTTTTT. Residues: CASSPTGLQGGEKLFF.

The chain carries TRBV6-5 and TRBJ1-3; 7 nucleotides line up with TRBD1. V shed 5 bases, J shed 4 bases, and the junction held 8 bases outside the gene matches. The CDR3 contains 15 residues. Germline values: CDR1 MNHEY, CDR2 SVGAGI. CDR3 nucleotide sequence: TGTGCCAGCAGTCCCCAGACGGACAGGGGAAACACCATATATTTT. It codes for CASSPQTDRGNTIYF.

The DNA for the CDR3 is TGTGCCAGCAGTTTATCCCGGACACTTATGAACACTGAAGCTTTCTTT. It is translated as CASSLSRTLMNTEAFF. This chain connects TRBV28 to TRBJ1-1; the D gene is possibly TRBD1 (5 bases). Germline CDR1 MDHEN, CDR2 SYDVKM. The CDR3 covers 16 residues. Trimming took off 1 base at V and 0 bases at J, with 12 bases between the two ends.

This clone was picked up one time. The rearrangement uses TRBV5-1 and TRBJ2-5; D is perhaps TRBD2 (6 bases). This CDR3 is 17 amino acids long. The ends were cut back, 0 bases at V and 2 bases at J, with 17 bases in the middle. In germline, CDR1 is SGHRS, CDR2 YFSETQ. CDR3 region: CASSLAPSFRGQETQYF. The CDR3 nucleotides read TGCGCCAGCAGCTTGGCCCCTTCCTTCCGGGGGCAAGAGACCCAGTACTTC.

This chain links TRBV27 with TRBJ2-5, with a weak D call TRBD1 (6 bases). CDR3 length: 13 residues. Trimming removed 9 bases from V and 2 bases from J, with 13 bases in between. CDR1 and CDR2 (germline): MNHEY, SMNVEV (reference sequence). The CDR3 loop reads CASKDQGQETQYF. CDR3 in DNA: TGTGCCAGTAAAGATCAGGGGCAAGAGACCCAGTACTTC.

In this sample, this clone turned up a few times. The chain joins TRBV7-3 to TRBJ1-2; D perhaps matches TRBD1 (6 bases). Deletions cut 8 bases from V and 4 bases from J, with 14 bases between. CDR3 length: 13 amino acids. Germline V gives CDR1 SGHTA, CDR2 FQGTGA. The CDR3 sequence: CASAGAGAYGYTF. As DNA, the CDR3 is TGTGCCAGCGCAGGGGCAGGGGCCTATGGCTACACCTTC.

This clone was counted a few times. The V gene is TRBV4-1, the J gene TRBJ1-1; 7 positions agree with TRBD1. The germline gives CDR1 MGHRA, CDR2 YSYEKL. The ends lost 5 bases at V and 2 bases at J; junction bases unmatched: 5. The length of the CDR3 is 14 residues. The CDR3 DNA follows: TGCGCCAGCAGCTTCAACAGGGGTAACACTGAAGCTTTCTTT. Its protein product is CASSFNRGNTEAFF.

The V gene is TRBV28, the J gene TRBJ1-2, with 7 positions matching TRBD1. The CDR3 is made up of 15 amino acids. Germline V gene lookup returns CDR1 MDHEN and CDR2 SYDVKM. Trimming at V came to 2 bases and at J to 3 bases, leaving 6 bases not matched to a gene. CDR3 DNA: TGTGCCAGCAGTTTAGAGGGGGCTTTTGACTATGGCTACACCTTC. Its protein is CASSLEGAFDYGYTF.

The chain uses TRBV28 and TRBJ1-1, with D possibly TRBD1 on 6 matching bases. CDR3 size: 15 residues. The germline CDR1 and CDR2 sequences are MDHEN and SYDVKM. V lost 6 bases to trimming and J lost 1 base, with 15 bases between them. The CDR3 bases are TGTGCCAGCAGACCGGGGGGGGGCAGGAACACTGAAGCTTTCTTT. It yields the protein CASRPGGGRNTEAFF.

The gene calls are TRBV4-1 and TRBJ1-1; D unresolved. Germline V lookup: CDR1 MGHRA, CDR2 YSYEKL. The CDR3 is 13 residues long. V was clipped by 3 bases and J by 1 base, with 6 bases between them. CDR3 DNA: TGCGCCAGCAGCCAGCGGGGGAACACTGAAGCTTTCTTT. Residues: CASSQRGNTEAFF.

The gene calls are TRBV18 and TRBJ2-7; D might be TRBD1 (7 bases). The V and J ends lost 3 bases and 6 bases respectively, with 15 bases between them. This CDR3 has 14 amino acids. Germline assignment: CDR1 KGHSH and CDR2 LQKENI. The CDR3 region has the DNA TGTGCCAGCTCACCGGGGAACAGGGGAGGCGAGCAGTACTTC. Its translation: CASSPGNRGGEQYF.

V is TRBV29-1 and J is TRBJ2-7; D is possibly TRBD1 (6 bases). V was shortened by 4 bases and J by 3 bases, with 10 bases between the two germline ends. CDR1 and CDR2 (germline): SQVTM, ANQGSEA. The CDR3 has 12 amino acids. The chain's CDR3 is CSVALGGYEQYF. DNA for the CDR3: TGCAGCGTTGCTTTAGGGGGCTACGAGCAGTACTTC.